The entry that follows covers one TCR beta chain sequence. The CDR3 is made up of 14 amino acids. V lost 4 bases and J 0 bases, leaving 7 bases between the germline ends. Germline V CDR1 and CDR2: SGHTA, FQGNSA. The entry originates in a study of cytomegalovirus exposure and HLA in healthy donors. PCR amplification relied on 60 Vbeta primers (plus 13 Jbeta primers). The data were produced by immunoSEQ multiplex PCR, yet TCRdb's version contains in-frame clones alone and is incomplete. Here the sample spans more than 70,000 clones, about 73% being singletons. Sequencing was done on a sample of PBMCs. The origin of this receptor is a woman in her 50s in good health and CMV-seropositive. The rearrangement uses TRBV7-2 and TRBJ1-3; D gene uncertain. For the CDR3, the DNA is TGTGCCAGCAGCTCAACTATCTCTGGAAACACCATATATTTT. As protein: CASSSTISGNTIYF.